This T cell receptor beta chain is drawn from a study of T cell repertoires and HLA-DP antigens. Study results and caveats: Total CD4+ responders were stimulated by HeLa antigen-presenting cells.

This clone was counted a few times. Its target is unknown. Libraries were prepared by immunoSEQ multiplex PCR; TCRdb keeps only in-frame clonotypes and omits some of them. The repertoire consists of over 60,000 clones, with 80% occurring once and the leading ten covering around 1.5%. This CDR3 contains 11 residues. Trimming took off 6 bases at V and 6 bases at J, with 6 bases between the two ends. Germline V gives CDR1 LGHNA, CDR2 YSLEER. The TCR was taken from a man aged 55 to 70 in good health and CMV-seronegative. Source material: CD4+ T cells from PBMCs. The V and J genes are TRBV4-3 and TRBJ2-4; D call uncertain. CDR3 in amino acids: CASSTGNIQYF. CDR3 DNA: TGCGCCAGCAGTACGGGAAACATTCAGTACTTC.